A selection of T cell receptor beta chains follows, all from one sample in a study of human T cells and chemical hapten exposure. Each CDR3 protein gets one entry after TCRdb re-called the RACE reads with MiXCR. The sample includes roughly 380,000 distinct CDR3 sequences, 5.1% of them seen just once. Source: whole blood, taken in connection with sensitization to the hapten diphenylcyclopropenone (DPC). These receptors all come from a woman between 45 and 60 years old with alopecia areata. Some clones in this sample may be carry-over from other donors' samples. The conserved cysteine and the conserved F or W are not part of the CDR3 here. The order of the fields is CDR3 protein, V gene, CDR3 length, J gene.

ASSPSAGAGDTQY,TRBV14,13,TRBJ2-3
ASSLQWATLNTEAF,TRBV5-1,14,TRBJ1-1
SATRTGHLLNTEAF,TRBV20-1,14,TRBJ1-1
ASRRVTPNTGELF,TRBV6-1,13,TRBJ2-2
ASSWEGQQH,TRBV28,9,TRBJ1-5
ASRPGTSSYEQY,TRBV28,12,TRBJ2-7
ASSETNTGELF,TRBV2,11,TRBJ2-2
ASSIGGQASNYGYT,TRBV19,14,TRBJ1-2
ASSLVQNEQF,TRBV11-2,10,TRBJ2-1
ASSQRGAGNEQF,TRBV4-2,12,TRBJ2-1
AITEGQGAYEQY,TRBV10-3,12,TRBJ2-7
ASSQEAGWTGELF,TRBV4-1,13,TRBJ2-2
ASNGGASTGELF,TRBV9,12,TRBJ2-2
ASSLTSKARSGDFYGYT,TRBV7-3,17,TRBJ1-2
SATGLAGWGTDTQY,TRBV20-1,14,TRBJ2-3
AQSLGASISGNTIY,TRBV12-3/TRBV12-4,14,TRBJ1-3
ASSFFVRQALNSPLH,TRBV27,15,TRBJ1-6
ASSLAIRERSHEQY,TRBV5-5,14,TRBJ2-7
SASGGGRSNQPQH,TRBV20-1,13,TRBJ1-5
AGRDSPLSDEQY,TRBV10-3,12,TRBJ2-7
ASSFAGREQY,TRBV3-1,10,TRBJ2-7
ASSLSQGGQQTYEQY,TRBV27,15,TRBJ2-7
ASSQEWADYGYT,TRBV14,12,TRBJ1-2
ASSGAPGTGISNEAF,TRBV6-1,15,TRBJ1-1
ASNTQGSYNSPLH,TRBV7-9,13,TRBJ1-6
ASSTGGVPNQPQH,TRBV7-8,13,TRBJ1-5
SVDRQGRTYGYT,TRBV29-1,12,TRBJ1-2
ASSYVESLLEQF,TRBV6-2/TRBV6-3,12,TRBJ2-1
ASMWARGLDEAF,TRBV28,12,TRBJ1-1
ASSPETGGPTDTQY,TRBV7-8,14,TRBJ2-3
ASSPSNIQY,TRBV6-2/TRBV6-3,9,TRBJ2-4
ASSLGGRASGAMDTQY,TRBV7-2,16,TRBJ2-3
ASGTANTGELF,TRBV24-1,11,TRBJ2-2
ASSPLTGYTEAF,TRBV4-1,12,TRBJ1-1
SAIPRDRINQPQH,TRBV20-1,13,TRBJ1-5
SARSPGQGISREQY,TRBV20-1,14,TRBJ2-7
ASSVLWTEAF,TRBV2,10,TRBJ1-1
ASSLSQGARKQY,TRBV28,12,TRBJ2-7
ASSSPVTGGSPLH,TRBV6-6,13,TRBJ1-6
ASSLLEAQPQH,TRBV6-2/TRBV6-3,11,TRBJ1-5
ASGAQVDIQY,TRBV27,10,TRBJ2-4
ASSPAPGLVFYEQY,TRBV5-6,14,TRBJ2-7
ASSSPFLGSYEQY,TRBV5-1,13,TRBJ2-7
ASSVAGGNNEQF,TRBV9,12,TRBJ2-1
ASSWNRESNQPQH,TRBV27,13,TRBJ1-5
ASRGGRDTGELF,TRBV7-2,12,TRBJ2-2
SAPDRASYEQY,TRBV20-1,11,TRBJ2-7